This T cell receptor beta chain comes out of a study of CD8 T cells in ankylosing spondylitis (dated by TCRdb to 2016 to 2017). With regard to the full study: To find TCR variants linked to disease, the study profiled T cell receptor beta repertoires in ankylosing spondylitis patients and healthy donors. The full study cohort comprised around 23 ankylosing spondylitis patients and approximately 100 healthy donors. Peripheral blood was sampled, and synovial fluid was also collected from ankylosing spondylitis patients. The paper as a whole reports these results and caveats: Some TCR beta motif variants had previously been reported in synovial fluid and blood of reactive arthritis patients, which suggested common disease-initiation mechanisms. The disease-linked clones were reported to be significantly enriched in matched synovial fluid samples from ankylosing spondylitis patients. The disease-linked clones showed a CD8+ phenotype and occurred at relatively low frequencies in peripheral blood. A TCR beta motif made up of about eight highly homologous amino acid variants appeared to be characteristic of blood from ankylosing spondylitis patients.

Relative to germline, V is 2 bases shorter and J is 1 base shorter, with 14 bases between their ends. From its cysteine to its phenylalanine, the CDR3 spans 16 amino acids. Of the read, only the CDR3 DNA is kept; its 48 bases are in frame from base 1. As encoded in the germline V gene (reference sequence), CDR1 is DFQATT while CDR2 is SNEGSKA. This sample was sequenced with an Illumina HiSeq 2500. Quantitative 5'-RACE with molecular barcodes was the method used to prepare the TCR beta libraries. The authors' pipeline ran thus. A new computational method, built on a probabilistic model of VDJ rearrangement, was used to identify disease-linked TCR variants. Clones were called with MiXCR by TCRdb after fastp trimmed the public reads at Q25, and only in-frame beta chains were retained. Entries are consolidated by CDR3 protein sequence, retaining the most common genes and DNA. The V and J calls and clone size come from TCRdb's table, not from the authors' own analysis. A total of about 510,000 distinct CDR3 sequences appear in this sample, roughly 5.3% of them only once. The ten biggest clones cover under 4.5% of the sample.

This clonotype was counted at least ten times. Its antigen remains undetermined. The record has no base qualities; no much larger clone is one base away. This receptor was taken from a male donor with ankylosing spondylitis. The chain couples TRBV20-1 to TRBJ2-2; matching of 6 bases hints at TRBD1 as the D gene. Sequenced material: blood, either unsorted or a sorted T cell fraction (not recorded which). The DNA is TGCAGTGCTAGAAGATTATCACAGGGGAACACCGGGGAGCTGTTTTTT. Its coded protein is CSARRLSQGNTGELFF.